This entry lists 10 T cell receptor beta chains sequenced from one sample in a study of vaccination effects on CD4 cells after COVID-19. No antigen is known for these receptors. TCRdb keeps only in-frame clones here, not all; method: immunoSEQ multiplex PCR. The table records over 25,000 clones, around 75% of them present only once. Under the ViraFEST assay, PBMC were stimulated with viral peptide pools so that antigen-specific CD4+ T cells expanded. Sequencing was performed afterwards. Scientists isolated CD4+ T cells after a roughly 9-day culture period ended. The participants, recipients of two vaccine doses, got either BNT162b2 or mRNA-1273. The sample here was CD4+ T cells from PBMCs cultured with SARS-CoV-2 spike peptides, taken after COVID-19 vaccination. The source of these receptors is a human donor who received a COVID-19 vaccine. Some clones in this sample may be carry-over from other donors' samples.

V gene TRBV3-1 (or the pseudogene TRBV3-2) combines with J gene TRBJ2-3, with D maybe TRBD2 (5 bases). Looked up from germline, CDR1 is LGHDT and CDR2 is YNNKEL (reference sequence). Trimming shortened V by 3 bases and J by 5 bases, and 12 bases separated the two germline ends. The CDR3 extends over 14 amino acids. The CDR3 bases are TGTGCCAGCAGCCATCAAGGACTCCGAGATACGCAGTATTTT. As protein: CASSHQGLRDTQYF.

Regarding this clone: The junction does not match germline at one end; this may be a read error. The chain has TRBV11-2 and TRBJ1-1; no definite D call. The CDR3 length is 12 residues. Germline loops: CDR1 SGHAT, CDR2 FQNNGV. The CDR3 reads CASSVENTEAFF. The CDR3 region has the DNA TGTGCCAGCAGCGTAGAGAACACTGAAGCTTTCTTT. Full variable domain (remainder filled in from reference TRBV11-2 and TRBJ1-1): EAGVAQSPRYKIIEKRQSVAFWCNPISGHATLYWYQQILGQGPKLLIQFQNNGVVDDSQLPKDRFSAERLKGVDSTLKIQPAKLEDSAVYLCASSVENTEAFFGQGTRLTVV.

In the case of this clone: Different DNA sequences within this sample yield the same CDR3. V is TRBV7-2 and J is TRBJ2-5, with 12 bases aligning to TRBD2. With V trimmed by 1 base and J by 5 bases, 5 bases remained unmatched. CDR1 SGHTA and CDR2 FQGNSA come from the germline V gene. The CDR3 length is 16 residues. DNA for the CDR3: TGTGCCAGCAGCTTAGGGCTAGCGGGGGGGCAGGAGACCCAGTACTTC. Its protein is CASSLGLAGGQETQYF.

The gene calls are TRBV12-3 or TRBV12-4 and TRBJ1-1, with D tentatively TRBD1 (5 bases). The CDR3 is 13 amino acids. The germline V and J ends were trimmed by 7 bases and 8 bases, with 17 bases remaining between them. The CDR3 DNA sequence: TGTGCCAGCACCCTAGGAGCGAAGGGGGAAGCTTTCTTT. This sequence encodes CASTLGAKGEAFF.

This clone has only a few counts. The CDR3 region is CASSVGRGPRYNEQFF. In DNA, the CDR3 is TGTGCCAGCAGCGTAGGAAGGGGGCCCCGCTACAATGAGCAGTTCTTC. The chain uses TRBV9 and TRBJ2-1; 7 bases are shared with TRBD1. This CDR3 has 16 residues. J was trimmed by 3 bases and V by 0 bases; bases with no gene match: 6. Germline lookup yields CDR1 SGDLS and CDR2 YYNGEE.

The V gene is TRBV9, the J gene TRBJ1-1; D remains unclear. CDR3 length: 14 residues. Germline V CDR1 and CDR2: SGDLS, YYNGEE. The V end was cut by 0 bases, the J end by 8 bases, with 14 bases between. The CDR3 protein is CASSVAGRPTEAFF. CDR3 nucleotides: TGTGCCAGCAGCGTAGCCGGCCGGCCTACCGAAGCTTTCTTT.

This clone has just one count. The rearrangement uses TRBV19 and TRBJ1-6, with D possibly being TRBD1 (5 bases). CDR3 length equals 14 residues. V dropped 4 bases and J dropped 6 bases, with 10 bases sitting between them. Germline CDR1 reads LNHDA; CDR2 reads SQIVND (reference sequence). This chain's CDR3 is CASSRGAGNSPLHF. As DNA, the CDR3 is TGTGCCAGTAGTAGAGGGGCCGGTAATTCACCCCTCCACTTT.

J is TRBJ1-3 and V is TRBV10-3; TRBD1 might be the D (5 bases). CDR3 length: 14 residues. The germline gives CDR1 ENHRY, CDR2 SYGVKD. Between the trimmed V and J ends, which lost 10 bases and 2 bases, there was a span of 15 bases. The CDR3 is CATGEAVTGNTIYF. The CDR3 DNA reads TGTGCCACGGGGGAAGCTGTTACTGGAAACACCATATATTTT.

This clone was seen only once. The genes are TRBV5-1 and TRBJ1-2; a weak D match, TRBD1 (5 bases). The CDR3 is 17 residues long. Germline-derived CDR1 and CDR2 are SGHRS and YFSETQ. The V end lost 4 bases, the J end lost 0 bases, and 19 bases lay between the germline ends. CDR3 sequence reads: CASSPMTPGLSNYGYTF. DNA of the CDR3: TGCGCCAGCAGCCCCATGACCCCGGGACTCTCTAACTATGGCTACACCTTC.

This clone was seen only a few times. The chain recombines TRBV11-1 with TRBJ2-1, with 8 bases lining up with TRBD1. This CDR3 is built from 15 residues. V trimming: 1 base; J trimming: 3 bases; junction bases outside the gene matches: 2. Germline V CDR1 and CDR2: SGHAT, FQDESV (reference sequence). The CDR3 spells CASSLDGTGYNEQFF. For the CDR3, the DNA is TGTGCCAGCAGCTTAGATGGGACAGGCTACAATGAGCAGTTCTTC. The full variable domain, with the rest looked up from reference TRBV11-1 and TRBJ2-1, is EAEVAQSPRYKITEKSQAVAFWCDPISGHATLYWYRQILGQGPELLVQFQDESVVDDSQLPKDRFSAERLKGVDSTLKIQPAELGDSAMYLCASSLDGTGYNEQFFGPGTRLTVL.